The rows below give T cell receptor beta chains drawn from one sample of a study of T-cell reconstitution after alpha-beta-depleted transplantation in children. TCRdb passed the PCR reads through MiXCR, listing each CDR3 protein once. The sample includes fewer than 700,000 distinct CDR3 sequences, more than 20% of them seen just once. Here the sequenced sample was PBMCs, mostly from graft donor cells, taken 360 days after TCRalphabeta/CD19-depleted stem cell transplant. These receptors were obtained from a boy younger than two who had a stem cell transplant for acute myeloid leukemia, so the T cells may come from the graft donor. The CDR3 runs from the conserved cysteine through the conserved F or W. D genes are given only for firm matches. Clone size is stated in some rows and not others, as once, few, many or a class when expanded.

length: 14; size: -; J: TRBJ2-3; V: TRBV4-1; D: TRBD1; CDR3: CASVGDRDTDTQYF; DNA: TGCGCCAGTGTGGGGGACAGGGACACAGATACGCAGTATTTT
length: 14; size: many; J: TRBJ1-1; V: TRBV27; D: -; CDR3: CASSFSGALGEAFF; DNA: TGTGCCAGCAGTTTTTCAGGGGCTTTGGGTGAAGCTTTCTTT
length: 16; size: many; J: TRBJ1-3; V: TRBV7-8; D: -; CDR3: CASSYDRLLFGNTIYF; DNA: TGTGCCAGCAGCTACGACAGGTTGTTATTTGGAAACACCATATATTTT
length: 16; size: many; J: TRBJ2-1; V: TRBV6-5; D: -; CDR3: CASIPNGGRGYNEQFF; DNA: TGTGCCAGCATCCCGAATGGGGGGCGAGGATACAATGAGCAGTTCTTC
length: 13; size: few; J: TRBJ2-1; V: TRBV20-1; D: -; CDR3: CSAGDRNYNEQFF; DNA: TGCAGTGCGGGGGACCGAAATTACAATGAGCAGTTCTTC
length: 13; size: -; J: TRBJ2-7; V: TRBV20-1; D: -; CDR3: CSASRAGNYEQYF; DNA: TGCAGTGCTAGTAGGGCAGGGAACTACGAGCAGTACTTC
length: 13; size: once; J: TRBJ1-1; V: TRBV24-1; D: -; CDR3: CATSAGDGAEAFF; DNA: TGTGCCACCAGTGCCGGTGACGGCGCTGAAGCTTTCTTT
length: 14; size: few; J: TRBJ2-2; V: TRBV5-1; D: -; CDR3: CASSLSREAGELFF; DNA: TGCGCCAGCAGCTTGTCCAGGGAGGCCGGGGAGCTGTTTTTT
length: 17; size: -; J: TRBJ2-6; V: TRBV24-1; D: -; CDR3: CATSDFPTASGANVLTF; DNA: TGTGCCACCAGTGATTTCCCGACAGCCTCTGGGGCCAACGTCCTGACTTTC
length: 16; size: many; J: TRBJ2-6; V: TRBV7-3; D: -; CDR3: CASSLEPGAGANVLTF; DNA: TGTGCCAGCAGCTTAGAACCGGGCGCTGGGGCCAACGTCCTGACTTTC
length: 14; size: -; J: TRBJ2-5; V: TRBV5-4; D: -; CDR3: CASSPYRAGETQYF; DNA: TGTGCCAGCAGCCCATACAGGGCCGGGGAGACCCAGTACTTC
length: 14; size: -; J: TRBJ2-2; V: TRBV7-2; D: -; CDR3: CASRPVQGVGELFF; DNA: TGTGCCAGCAGACCAGTCCAGGGCGTCGGGGAGCTGTTTTTT
length: 16; size: many; J: TRBJ2-3; V: TRBV12-3/TRBV12-4; D: TRBD1; CDR3: CASSSRRDRATDTQYF; DNA: TGTGCCAGCAGTTCCCGCCGGGACAGGGCGACAGATACGCAGTATTTT
length: 13; size: -; J: TRBJ1-1; V: TRBV20-1; D: -; CDR3: CSARSGRGTEAFF; DNA: TGCAGTGCTAGATCCGGTCGGGGGACTGAAGCTTTCTTT
length: 11; size: -; J: TRBJ2-3; V: TRBV12-3/TRBV12-4; D: -; CDR3: CASKLGDTQYF; DNA: TGTGCCAGCAAGTTGGGGGATACGCAGTATTTT
length: 14; size: -; J: TRBJ2-5; V: TRBV11-2; D: TRBD1; CDR3: CASSLDTGAETQYF; DNA: TGTGCCAGCAGCTTAGATACAGGGGCAGAGACCCAGTACTTC
length: 15; size: -; J: TRBJ2-1; V: TRBV28; D: -; CDR3: CASSFSGGLPNEQFF; DNA: TGTGCCAGCAGTTTTAGTGGGGGACTGCCCAATGAGCAGTTCTTC
length: 18; size: -; J: TRBJ2-1; V: TRBV6-1; D: -; CDR3: CASRPRGLLPTDYNEQFF; DNA: TGTGCCAGCAGGCCCAGGGGTCTTCTTCCCACGGACTACAATGAGCAGTTCTTC
length: 16; size: -; J: TRBJ2-3; V: TRBV20-1; D: -; CDR3: CSARGCLIACTDTQYF; DNA: TGCAGTGCTAGGGGGTGTCTAATTGCATGCACAGATACGCAGTATTTT
length: 14; size: many; J: TRBJ1-2; V: TRBV20-1; D: TRBD1; CDR3: CSAPDREVPYGYTF; DNA: TGCAGTGCACCCGACAGGGAGGTCCCCTATGGCTACACCTTC
length: 17; size: -; J: TRBJ1-5; V: TRBV18; D: -; CDR3: CASSPQGPTGPNQPQHF; DNA: TGTGCCAGCTCACCCCAAGGTCCCACAGGCCCTAATCAGCCCCAGCATTTT
length: 14; size: many; J: TRBJ2-1; V: TRBV7-8; D: -; CDR3: CASRSTNSYNEQFF; DNA: TGTGCCAGTCGCTCAACTAACTCCTACAATGAGCAGTTCTTC
length: 14; size: many; J: TRBJ2-1; V: TRBV9; D: -; CDR3: CASSISGTSNEQFF; DNA: TGTGCCAGCAGCATATCCGGGACGAGTAATGAGCAGTTCTTC
length: 15; size: few; J: TRBJ2-3; V: TRBV5-4; D: TRBD1; CDR3: CASTTGQGNTDTQYF; DNA: TGTGCCAGTACGACGGGACAGGGCAACACAGATACGCAGTATTTT
length: 18; size: -; J: TRBJ2-3; V: TRBV6-5; D: TRBD2; CDR3: CASSSGAGGSWGADTQYF; DNA: TGTGCCAGCAGTTCTGGAGCGGGGGGCTCATGGGGGGCAGATACGCAGTATTTT
length: 15; size: many; J: TRBJ2-1; V: TRBV4-3; D: TRBD2; CDR3: CASSHQAGAPNEQFF; DNA: TGCGCCAGCAGCCATCAAGCGGGGGCCCCTAATGAGCAGTTCTTC
length: 16; size: -; J: TRBJ1-5; V: TRBV7-8; D: -; CDR3: CASSLAVLGFNQPQHF; DNA: TGTGCCAGCAGCTTAGCGGTGTTGGGTTTCAATCAGCCCCAGCATTTT
length: 14; size: -; J: TRBJ2-3; V: TRBV4-3; D: -; CDR3: CASSQVASPSGRYF; DNA: TGCGCCAGCAGCCAAGTGGCATCACCCTCCGGACGGTATTTT
length: 13; size: -; J: TRBJ1-2; V: TRBV7-7; D: -; CDR3: CASSPLQGTGYTF; DNA: TGTGCCAGCAGCCCCTTACAGGGCACCGGCTACACCTTC
length: 15; size: -; J: TRBJ2-5; V: TRBV27; D: -; CDR3: CASSLSWGDGETQYF; DNA: TGTGCCAGCAGTTTATCGTGGGGGGATGGGGAGACCCAGTACTTC
length: 15; size: many; J: TRBJ2-1; V: TRBV5-6; D: -; CDR3: CASSLDRTVYNEQFF; DNA: TGTGCCAGCAGCTTGGATCGGACAGTTTACAATGAGCAGTTCTTC
length: 15; size: few; J: TRBJ1-5; V: TRBV20-1; D: TRBD1; CDR3: CSARPDRVKNQPQHF; DNA: TGCAGTGCTAGACCCGACAGGGTGAAGAATCAGCCCCAGCATTTT
length: 16; size: many; J: TRBJ1-2; V: TRBV20-1; D: -; CDR3: CSASWMGPEEYYGYTF; DNA: TGCAGTGCTAGTTGGATGGGACCCGAAGAATACTATGGCTACACCTTC
length: 12; size: -; J: TRBJ2-2; V: TRBV11-3; D: -; CDR3: CASSPRVGELFF; DNA: TGTGCCAGCAGCCCAAGGGTTGGGGAGCTGTTTTTT
length: 18; size: many; J: TRBJ2-3; V: TRBV29-1; D: -; CDR3: CSVDTPPPRGWNTDTQYF; DNA: TGCAGCGTTGACACTCCCCCTCCGAGGGGATGGAACACAGATACGCAGTATTTT
length: 13; size: many; J: TRBJ2-1; V: TRBV20-1; D: TRBD2; CDR3: CSATEGLANEQFF; DNA: TGCAGTGCTACCGAGGGACTAGCAAATGAGCAGTTCTTC
length: 15; size: few; J: TRBJ1-3; V: TRBV6-5; D: TRBD1; CDR3: CASSYETGAGNTIYF; DNA: TGTGCCAGCAGTTATGAGACAGGGGCTGGAAACACCATATATTTT
length: 15; size: -; J: TRBJ1-1; V: TRBV20-1; D: TRBD1; CDR3: CSARRMGQGGTEAFF; DNA: TGCAGTGCTAGGAGGATGGGACAGGGGGGCACTGAAGCTTTCTTT
length: 15; size: -; J: TRBJ1-1; V: TRBV7-9; D: TRBD1; CDR3: CASSSLDGQGTEAFF; DNA: TGTGCCAGCAGCTCCCTAGATGGACAGGGCACTGAAGCTTTCTTT
length: 14; size: -; J: TRBJ2-1; V: TRBV3-1; D: -; CDR3: CASSRPAVDNEQFF; DNA: TGTGCCAGCAGCCGGCCTGCTGTAGACAATGAGCAGTTCTTC
length: 14; size: many; J: TRBJ1-5; V: TRBV12-3/TRBV12-4; D: -; CDR3: CASRPDGGYQPQHF; DNA: TGTGCCAGCAGACCGGACGGAGGCTATCAGCCCCAGCATTTT
length: 15; size: -; J: TRBJ2-3; V: TRBV18; D: -; CDR3: CASSPLPTGTDTQYF; DNA: TGTGCCAGCTCACCACTCCCTACTGGCACAGATACGCAGTATTTT
length: 14; size: -; J: TRBJ2-3; V: TRBV15; D: TRBD1; CDR3: CATSRDRGQDTQYF; DNA: TGTGCCACCAGCAGAGACAGGGGGCAAGATACGCAGTATTTT
length: 15; size: -; J: TRBJ2-7; V: TRBV20-1; D: -; CDR3: CSALPAWRTAYEQYF; DNA: TGCAGTGCTTTGCCCGCGTGGCGGACTGCCTACGAGCAGTACTTC
length: 15; size: -; J: TRBJ2-5; V: TRBV5-4; D: TRBD1; CDR3: CASRLGQGVKETQYF; DNA: TGTGCCAGCAGGCTGGGACAGGGGGTAAAGGAGACCCAGTACTTC
length: 15; size: few; J: TRBJ2-1; V: TRBV27; D: TRBD1; CDR3: CASKSRTGWDNEQFF; DNA: TGTGCCAGCAAGAGCCGGACAGGGTGGGACAATGAGCAGTTCTTC
length: 13; size: -; J: TRBJ2-1; V: TRBV27; D: TRBD1; CDR3: CASSMGQGYEQFF; DNA: TGTGCCAGCAGTATGGGACAGGGATATGAGCAGTTCTTC
length: 15; size: few; J: TRBJ1-2; V: TRBV4-3; D: TRBD1; CDR3: CASSQDSGTGRGYTF; DNA: TGCGCCAGCAGCCAAGATTCAGGGACAGGCAGGGGCTACACCTTC
length: 13; size: few; J: TRBJ2-3; V: TRBV20-1; D: TRBD2; CDR3: CSAAPSGWDTQYF; DNA: TGCAGTGCCGCGCCTAGCGGCTGGGATACGCAGTATTTT
length: 14; size: many; J: TRBJ2-5; V: TRBV12-3/TRBV12-4; D: TRBD1; CDR3: CASSGQGLGETQYF; DNA: TGTGCCAGCAGTGGACAGGGACTTGGAGAGACCCAGTACTTC
length: 13; size: -; J: TRBJ1-4; V: TRBV6-2/TRBV6-3; D: -; CDR3: CASRWGHNEKLFF; DNA: TGTGCCAGCCGTTGGGGACATAATGAAAAACTGTTTTTT
length: 16; size: many; J: TRBJ2-1; V: TRBV27; D: TRBD2; CDR3: CASSRIGGAEGNEQFF; DNA: TGTGCCAGCAGTAGGATCGGGGGGGCCGAGGGCAATGAGCAGTTCTTC
length: 13; size: many; J: TRBJ2-7; V: TRBV29-1; D: -; CDR3: CSALDSPSYEQYF; DNA: TGCAGCGCCTTGGACTCTCCTTCCTACGAGCAGTACTTC
length: 14; size: many; J: TRBJ2-5; V: TRBV12-3/TRBV12-4; D: -; CDR3: CASSTRLYQETQYF; DNA: TGTGCCAGCAGTACCCGACTGTACCAAGAGACCCAGTACTTC
length: 16; size: few; J: TRBJ2-3; V: TRBV7-2; D: -; CDR3: CASSLAGMQGLDTQYF; DNA: TGTGCCAGCAGCTTAGCAGGGATGCAGGGCCTAGATACGCAGTATTTT
length: 15; size: many; J: TRBJ1-1; V: TRBV6-5; D: TRBD1; CDR3: CASSYGQGTPSKAFF; DNA: TGTGCCAGCAGCTACGGACAGGGGACACCATCAAAAGCTTTCTTT
length: 15; size: few; J: TRBJ1-6; V: TRBV9; D: -; CDR3: CASSAGSAGNSPLHF; DNA: TGTGCCAGCAGCGCCGGATCAGCGGGGAATTCACCCCTCCACTTT